Given below is one T cell receptor beta chain in context. Its specificity is not known. TCRdb analysed the 5' RACE reads with MiXCR anew, one entry per CDR3 protein. The table includes about 240,000 distinct CDR3 sequences, about 12% detected once. V was clipped by 0 bases and J by 6 bases; unmatched bases: 6. Germline V gene sequence: CDR1 LGHNA, CDR2 YNFKEQ. The CDR3 contains 15 residues. This entry belongs to a study of identical twins. General observations from the study: Invariant cells of the MAIT and iNKT types might have partly distorted the zero-insertion analyses.

The data were also submitted as part of a second study, on yellow fever vaccine responses in identical twins.

This sequence joins TRBV4-2 and TRBJ2-7; 9 positions agree with TRBD1. This TCR was recovered from a woman aged 18-35 years in good health. The sequenced sample was memory (CD45RO+) T cells sorted from blood. The CDR3 reads CASSQEGGQGREQYF. The CDR3 DNA reads TGTGCCAGCAGCCAAGAGGGGGGACAGGGACGCGAGCAGTACTTC.